Presented here are 13 T cell receptor beta chains from one specimen sequenced in a study of CD4+ T cells in melanoma. Method: immunoSEQ multiplex PCR; TCRdb's copy keeps in-frame clones and lacks some. The table shows fewer than 20,000 clones, with around four fifths occurring only once. The sequenced sample consisted of cells from a culture (not recorded whether cultured in vitro). These receptor sequences come from a human donor with melanoma.

The chain recombines TRBV19 with TRBJ2-5; D perhaps matches TRBD2 (6 bases). Germline V gene data show CDR1 as LNHDA and CDR2 as SQIVND (reference sequence). The CDR3 runs 15 residues. Trimming took 4 bases from V and 2 from J, leaving 14 bases between them. CDR3 amino acids: CASSTLGSGQETQYF. The CDR3 nucleotides read TGTGCCAGTAGTACGCTCGGGAGCGGTCAAGAGACCCAGTACTTC.

The chain is built from TRBV7-9 and TRBJ2-7, with 7 bases fitting TRBD1. The CDR3 is made up of 14 amino acids. With V trimmed by 4 bases and J by 9 bases, 12 bases remained unmatched. From germline, CDR1 is SEHNR and CDR2 FQNEAQ (reference sequence). The CDR3 sequence is CASSSSQGVYGQYF. CDR3 in DNA: TGTGCCAGCAGCTCGTCGCAGGGGGTGTATGGGCAGTACTTC.

This clone was detected only once. V usage is TRBV18 and J usage is TRBJ1-5; D is perhaps TRBD1 (6 bases). V was trimmed by 4 bases and J by 1 base, leaving 11 bases between them. The CDR3 totals 15 residues. Germline CDR1 is KGHSH and CDR2 is LQKENI. The CDR3 is CASSLDRTSNQPQHF. The CDR3 DNA follows: TGTGCCAGCTCACTCGACAGGACGAGCAATCAGCCCCAGCATTTT.

The V gene is TRBV7-7, the J gene TRBJ1-4, with no clear D. Germline values: CDR1 SSHAT, CDR2 FNYEAQ (reference sequence). This CDR3 comprises 15 residues. The V end lost 8 bases, the J end lost 8 bases, and 21 bases lay between the germline ends. The chain's CDR3 is CASPKAGAQEEKLFF. CDR3 nucleotide sequence: TGTGCCAGCCCGAAGGCGGGAGCCCAGGAGGAAAAACTGTTTTTT.

V usage is TRBV5-1 and J usage is TRBJ1-1; the D gene is possibly TRBD1 (6 bases). Germline CDR1 SGHRS, CDR2 YFSETQ. Deletions cut 4 bases from V and 1 base from J, with 17 bases between. This CDR3 contains 16 residues. Here the CDR3 DNA reads TGCGCCAGCAGCCCCGGGGGCAGACTGTCGAACACTGAAGCTTTCTTT. This codes for CASSPGGRLSNTEAFF.

The chain employs TRBV7-9 and TRBJ2-5, with D perhaps being TRBD1 or TRBD2 (5 bases each). The CDR3 spans 15 residues. The V gene lost 5 bases and the J gene lost 2 bases, with 15 bases spanning the gap. Germline V lookup: CDR1 SEHNR, CDR2 FQNEAQ (reference sequence). The CDR3 region is CASSPRGSRQETQYF. CDR3 nucleotide sequence: TGTGCCAGCAGCCCCCGGGGCAGTCGGCAAGAGACCCAGTACTTC.

This chain connects TRBV5-4 to TRBJ2-7, with 7 positions matching TRBD2. From germline, CDR1 is SGHNT and CDR2 YYREEE (reference sequence). The CDR3 has 16 residues. J lost 0 bases, V lost 0 bases, and 6 bases had no gene match. This CDR3 reads CASSLEPGTISYEQYF. CDR3 sequence (DNA): TGTGCCAGCAGCTTGGAACCCGGGACTATCTCCTACGAGCAGTACTTC.

The chain carries TRBV10-3 and TRBJ2-3, with 7 bases aligning to TRBD2. Per the germline V gene, CDR1 is ENHRY and CDR2 is SYGVKD. The CDR3 contains 14 residues. V lost 8 bases and J lost 2; bases outside the gene matches: 7. The CDR3 protein is CAIALADTTDTQYF. Written as DNA, the CDR3 is TGTGCCATCGCCCTAGCGGATACCACAGATACGCAGTATTTT.

The J gene is TRBJ1-1, the V gene TRBV7-8; tentatively, D is TRBD1 (6 bases). The ends were cut back, 6 bases at V and 2 bases at J, with 13 bases in the middle. This CDR3 region has 14 residues. Germline lookup yields CDR1 SGHVS and CDR2 FQNEAQ. The CDR3, as DNA: TGTGCCAGCAGGGCGGGACACTCAAACACTGAAGCTTTCTTT. Its protein is CASRAGHSNTEAFF. The full variable domain, completed using reference TRBV7-8 and TRBJ1-1, is GAGVSQSPRYKVAKRGQDVALRCDPISGHVSLFWYQQALGQGPEFLTYFQNEAQLDKSGLPSDRFFAERPEGSVSTLKIQRTQQEDSAVYLCASRAGHSNTEAFFGQGTRLTVV.

J is TRBJ2-5 and V is TRBV15; a weak D match, TRBD1 (6 bases). Trimming took off 2 bases at V and 5 bases at J, with 15 bases between the two ends. The CDR3 has 15 amino acids. The V gene's germline CDR1 is LNHNV and CDR2 YYDKDF (reference sequence). CDR3 in amino acids: CATSRPGHLSETQYF. For the CDR3, the DNA is TGTGCCACCAGCAGACCGGGACATCTTAGTGAGACCCAGTACTTC. The whole variable domain, filled in from reference TRBV15 and TRBJ2-5, reads DAMVIQNPRYQVTQFGKPVTLSCSQTLNHNVMYWYQQKSSQAPKLLFHYYDKDFNNEADTPDNFQSRRPNTSFCFLDIRSPGLGDTAMYLCATSRPGHLSETQYFGPGTRLLVL.

This clone was seen once. The rearrangement links TRBV7-3 to TRBJ2-5, with 10 bases fitting TRBD2. V gave up 5 bases and J gave up 5 bases; unmatched junction bases: 8. The CDR3 has 15 residues. Germline-derived CDR1 and CDR2 are SGHTA and FQGTGA. This chain's CDR3 is CASSVKAGGLETQYF. The CDR3, as DNA: TGTGCCAGCAGCGTTAAAGCGGGGGGGCTTGAGACCCAGTACTTC.

The chain combines TRBV18 with TRBJ2-5; 7 bases line up with TRBD2. V shed 4 bases, J shed 3 bases, and the junction held 11 bases outside the gene matches. There are 16 residues in the CDR3. Germline V gene lookup returns CDR1 KGHSH and CDR2 LQKENI. CDR3 sequence (DNA): TGTGCCAGCTCACTGACTACGGGCGGGACTAAAGAGACCCAGTACTTC. This gives the protein CASSLTTGGTKETQYF.

The chain is built from TRBV7-2 and TRBJ2-3, with D possibly matching TRBD2 (6 bases). V was trimmed by 5 bases and J by 3 bases, leaving 15 bases between them. Germline loops: CDR1 SGHTA, CDR2 FQGNSA. The CDR3 sequence is 15 residues long. The chain's CDR3 is CASSPLGSGTDTQYF. The CDR3 DNA follows: TGTGCCAGCAGCCCGTTGGGTAGCGGAACAGATACGCAGTATTTT.